This note documents a single TCR beta chain sequence. The data originate from a study of T cell changes during pregnancy in multiple sclerosis. Profiled with immunoSEQ multiplex PCR; TCRdb holds only in-frame clones, not every one. Of fewer than 45,000 clones listed, roughly 92% were seen once; the top ten hold 0.67%. Trimming took off 1 base at V and 9 bases at J, with 7 bases between the two ends. The CDR3 runs 12 residues. The germline gives CDR1 MDHEN, CDR2 SYDVKM. This receptor was taken from a female donor with multiple sclerosis, enrolled in a pregnancy study. This rearrangement joins TRBV28 to TRBJ2-1; possibly TRBD2 for D (6 bases). The sequencing used CD4+ T cells from peripheral blood mononuclear cells, collected in the first trimester of pregnancy. DNA for the CDR3: TGTGCCAGCAGTTTATTGGGGGGTGAGCAGTTCTTC. Its translation is CASSLLGGEQFF.